This T cell receptor beta chain was profiled in a study of blood T cell repertoires in COVID-19. Generated by immunoSEQ multiplex PCR, the TCRdb table keeps only in-frame clones and is missing some. The data show over 250,000 clones, over 70% seen once. This CDR3 has 14 residues. The germline V gene encodes CDR1 SGDLS and CDR2 YYNGEE. V lost 2 bases to trimming and J lost 4 bases, with 11 bases between them. The receptor was derived from a woman in her seventies with COVID-19, enrolled during active disease. Sequenced input: peripheral blood. The chain uses TRBV9 and TRBJ2-3; D may be TRBD2 (6 bases). CDR3 region: CASSVTSYSDTQYF. The CDR3 bases are TGTGCCAGCAGCGTTACTAGCTACTCAGATACGCAGTATTTT.